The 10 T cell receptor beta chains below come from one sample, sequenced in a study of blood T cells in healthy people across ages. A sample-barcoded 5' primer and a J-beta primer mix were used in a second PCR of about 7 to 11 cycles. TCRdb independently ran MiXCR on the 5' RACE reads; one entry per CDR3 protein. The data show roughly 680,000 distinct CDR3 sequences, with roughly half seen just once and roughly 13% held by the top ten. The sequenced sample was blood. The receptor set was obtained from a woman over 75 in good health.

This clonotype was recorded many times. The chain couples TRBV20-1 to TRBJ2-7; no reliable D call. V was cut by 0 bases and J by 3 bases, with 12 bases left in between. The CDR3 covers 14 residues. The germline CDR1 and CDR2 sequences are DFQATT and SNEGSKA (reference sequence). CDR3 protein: CSARDRRGFYEQYF. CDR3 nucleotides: TGCAGTGCTAGAGATCGGCGCGGATTCTACGAGCAGTACTTC.

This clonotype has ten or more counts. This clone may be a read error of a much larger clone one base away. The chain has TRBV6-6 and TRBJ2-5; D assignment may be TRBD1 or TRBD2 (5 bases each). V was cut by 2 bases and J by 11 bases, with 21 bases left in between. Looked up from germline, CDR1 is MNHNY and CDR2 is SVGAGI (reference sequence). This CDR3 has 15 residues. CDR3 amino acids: CASSYPTRDRNEQYF. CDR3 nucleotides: TGTGCCAGCAGTTACCCTACACGGGACCGCAATGAGCAGTACTTC.

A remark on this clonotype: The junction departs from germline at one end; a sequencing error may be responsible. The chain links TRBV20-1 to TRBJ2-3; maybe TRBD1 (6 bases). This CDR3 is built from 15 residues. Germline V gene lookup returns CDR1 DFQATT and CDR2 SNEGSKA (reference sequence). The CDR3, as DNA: TGCAGTGCTACCCAGGGGACACCACGAACAGATACGCGGTATTTT. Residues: CSATQGTPRTDTRYF.

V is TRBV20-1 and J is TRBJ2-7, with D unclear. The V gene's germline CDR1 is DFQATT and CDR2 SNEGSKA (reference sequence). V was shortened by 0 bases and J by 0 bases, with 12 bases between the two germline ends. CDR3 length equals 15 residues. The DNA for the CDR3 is TGCAGTGCTAGAGATGGCCGGGCCAGCTCCTACGAGCAGTACTTC. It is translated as CSARDGRASSYEQYF.

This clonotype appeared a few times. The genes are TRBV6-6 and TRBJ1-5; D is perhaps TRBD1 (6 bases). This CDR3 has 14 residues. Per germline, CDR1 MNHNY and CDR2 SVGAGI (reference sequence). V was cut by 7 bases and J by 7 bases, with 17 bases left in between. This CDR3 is CASNTKAGEQPQHF. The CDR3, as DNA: TGTGCCAGCAACACCAAGGCAGGGGAACAGCCCCAGCATTTT.

CDR3 coding DNA: TGTGCCAGCAGCTGGAACCTACAGCCCCAGCATTTT. It is translated as CASSWNLQPQHF. V gene TRBV7-2 combines with J gene TRBJ1-5; no reliable D call. Deletions cut 4 bases from V and 7 bases from J, with 8 bases between. Germline CDR1 SGHTA, CDR2 FQGNSA. The CDR3 loop spans 12 amino acids.

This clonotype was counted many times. The CDR3 DNA sequence: TGCGCCAGCAGCTGGGCAGCGGGGGGACCCTCCACAGATACGCAGTATTTT. Translated, it gives CASSWAAGGPSTDTQYF. V gene TRBV5-1 combines with J gene TRBJ2-3, with TRBD2 identical over 9 bases. Trimming took 3 bases from V and 2 from J; bases not matched to a gene: 10. There are 17 residues in the CDR3. In germline, CDR1 is SGHRS, CDR2 YFSETQ.

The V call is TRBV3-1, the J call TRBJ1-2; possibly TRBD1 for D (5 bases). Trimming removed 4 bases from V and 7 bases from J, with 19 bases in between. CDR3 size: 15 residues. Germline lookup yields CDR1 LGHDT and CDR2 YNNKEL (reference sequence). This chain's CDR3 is CASSPPRGSVAGYTF. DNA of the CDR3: TGTGCCAGCAGCCCCCCGAGGGGTAGTGTGGCTGGCTACACCTTC.

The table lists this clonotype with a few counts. CDR3 nucleotides: TGCAGCGTCAGACTAGCGGAATCAAGCTCCTACAATGAGCAGTACTTC. It translates to CSVRLAESSSYNEQYF. The chain couples TRBV20-1 to TRBJ2-1; 9 nucleotides line up with TRBD2. TRBJ2-7 explains the end of the DNA better; the J call may be wrong. The germline gives CDR1 DFQATT, CDR2 SNEGSKA (reference sequence). The CDR3 length is 16 residues.

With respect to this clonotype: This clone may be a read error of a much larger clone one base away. The CDR3 sequence: CASSARGGSQPQHF. CDR3 nucleotides: TGTGCCAGCAGCGCGCGAGGGGGAAGCCAGCCCCAGCATTTT. The chain has TRBV6-6 and TRBJ1-5; perhaps TRBD1 as D (6 bases). CDR3 length: 14 residues. Germline CDR1 and CDR2: MNHNY and SVGAGI (reference sequence). V gave up 6 bases and J gave up 7 bases, with 16 bases separating them.